Listed below are T cell receptor beta chains from one sample, sequenced in a study of OX40 agonist ivuxolimab in advanced cancers. Sequenced by immunoSEQ multiplex PCR; TCRdb stores in-frame clones only, minus some. The table has 90,000 or so clones, about 93% seen once; the top ten hold 0.81%. The sample was CD4+ or CD8+ T cells sorted from blood, taken in a trial of the OX40 agonist ivuxolimab. These receptors originate from an adult with an advanced solid tumor such as melanoma, head and neck, liver or kidney cancer. CDR3s include the opening cysteine and the closing phenylalanine or tryptophan. D genes are given only for firm matches.

TRBJ2-3,TRBV11-3,.,CASSLGGGPGDTQYF
TRBJ2-7,TRBV29-1,TRBD1,CSATTQGAHEQYF
TRBJ1-3,TRBV11-3,.,CASSLVGSFGNTIYF
TRBJ1-2,TRBV27,TRBD1,CASSPTRTGGTYGYTF
TRBJ1-5,TRBV19,.,CASSPPSTNSNQPQHF
TRBJ2-7,TRBV11-3,TRBD2,CASSLWGLAGGTGEQYF
TRBJ2-7,TRBV4-2,TRBD1,CASSQAVGDSSYEQYF
TRBJ1-4,TRBV5-4,.,CASSLDGLLFF
TRBJ2-3,TRBV4-1,.,CASSQLQGASTDTQYF
TRBJ1-2,TRBV18,TRBD1,CASSRGQPYYGYTF
TRBJ1-1,TRBV9,.,CASSVVPDSTEAFF
TRBJ2-5,TRBV10-3,.,CATADRGAETQYF
TRBJ2-5,TRBV5-8,.,CASSLAGQGGETQYF
TRBJ1-5,TRBV19,.,CASSIGRYQPQHF
TRBJ2-1,TRBV29-1,.,CSVSDYYNEQFF
TRBJ2-7,TRBV12-5,.,CASGLTSVWSYEQYF
TRBJ2-5,TRBV7-2,TRBD1,CASSSGTVGPQETQYF
TRBJ2-5,TRBV7-9,.,CASSLDGGETQYF
TRBJ2-5,TRBV5-3,TRBD2,CARSQWGGRLETQYF
TRBJ1-1,TRBV10-3,.,CAISTGGITEAFF
TRBJ1-2,TRBV28,TRBD1,CASSGTETDYGYTF
TRBJ2-5,TRBV6-5,.,CASSYSWGLNQETQYF
TRBJ1-2,TRBV6-1,.,CASRKDINYGYTF
TRBJ1-5,TRBV6-1,TRBD1,CASSENRGGQPQHF
TRBJ1-1,TRBV21-1,.,CASRPDRGTEAFF
TRBJ2-3,TRBV4-3,.,CASSAMLGTDTQYF
TRBJ2-3,TRBV6-5,.,CASRFTDTQYF
TRBJ2-5,TRBV4-2,.,CASSQAHEQETQYF
TRBJ2-1,TRBV9,.,CASSPNSAYNEQFF
TRBJ2-3,TRBV7-3,TRBD2,CASRSGTSETDTQYF
TRBJ2-3,TRBV12-5,.,CASGPLQTSVTQYF
TRBJ2-3,TRBV2,TRBD1,CASSEQGAALDPQYF
TRBJ2-7,TRBV4-1,TRBD2,CASSQFPSGSTYEQYF
TRBJ2-3,TRBV29-1,.,CSVTGTPSQDTQYF
TRBJ2-3,TRBV19,.,CASDAGTDTQYF
TRBJ2-7,TRBV29-1,.,CSVDTIGRRYF
TRBJ2-7,TRBV9,.,CASSVSLGLQYEQYF
TRBJ2-2,TRBV9,.,CASSARKDRGRTGELFF
TRBJ1-2,TRBV5-5,.,CASSLFGLPYGYTF
TRBJ2-3,TRBV7-8,TRBD2,CASSRTSGYSTDTQYF
TRBJ1-4,TRBV30,.,CACRKTSVEKLFF
TRBJ1-1,TRBV11-3,.,CASSLVGTLGVTEAFF
TRBJ1-3,TRBV6-5,.,CASQRSRSGNTIYF
TRBJ2-2,TRBV6-6,TRBD2,CATAGTSGTGELFF
TRBJ2-5,TRBV5-1,TRBD2,CASSLGAGGQGETQYF
TRBJ2-1,TRBV7-6,.,CASTSRQDNEQFF
TRBJ1-4,TRBV7-2,TRBD1,CASSLTGGETEKLFF
TRBJ2-2,TRBV5-1,TRBD1,CASSLRTGGTGELFF
TRBJ2-2,TRBV28,TRBD2,CASSLFGLAGITGELFF
TRBJ2-7,TRBV7-2,.,CASSLDWEDRYEQYF
TRBJ2-7,TRBV2,.,CASSRDGSYEQYF
TRBJ2-1,TRBV7-2,TRBD2,CASSLFSGRRNEQFF